This T cell receptor beta chain was recorded in a study of T cells in Graves' hyperthyroidism and ophthalmopathy. The study, taken as a whole, reports: Onset of ophthalmopathy came a median 6.5 months after the model predicted it.

Exclusion of patients followed from uncontrolled infection, other autoimmune disease, pregnancy or lactation. Thyroid ultrasound, orbital computed tomography, clinical symptoms, and serum thyroxine and TRAb underpinned diagnoses. This clonotype was detected a few times. What it recognizes is unknown. Template material for amplifying TCR beta CDR3 regions consisted of RNA transcripts. First-round RT-PCR with HTBI primers amplified the TCR CDR3 region. Each CDR3 protein gets one entry after TCRdb re-called the multiplex PCR reads with MiXCR. This sample carries some 350,000 distinct CDR3 sequences, approximately 15% of them seen once, and the ten largest clones take roughly 25%. The sequence came from a woman aged 18-29 years with Graves' hyperthyroidism that later progressed to Graves' ophthalmopathy. Sequencing was done on a sample of blood.

DNA for the CDR3: TGTGCCAGCAGCCATCGACTAGCGAGATATCATGAGCAGTTCTTC. It codes for CASSHRLARYHEQFF. The V and J genes are TRBV7-8 and TRBJ2-1, with TRBD2 matching over 8 bases. CDR1 and CDR2 from the germline V gene are SGHVS and FQNEAQ. The CDR3 spans 15 residues. V lost 5 bases and J lost 8; bases outside the gene matches: 11.